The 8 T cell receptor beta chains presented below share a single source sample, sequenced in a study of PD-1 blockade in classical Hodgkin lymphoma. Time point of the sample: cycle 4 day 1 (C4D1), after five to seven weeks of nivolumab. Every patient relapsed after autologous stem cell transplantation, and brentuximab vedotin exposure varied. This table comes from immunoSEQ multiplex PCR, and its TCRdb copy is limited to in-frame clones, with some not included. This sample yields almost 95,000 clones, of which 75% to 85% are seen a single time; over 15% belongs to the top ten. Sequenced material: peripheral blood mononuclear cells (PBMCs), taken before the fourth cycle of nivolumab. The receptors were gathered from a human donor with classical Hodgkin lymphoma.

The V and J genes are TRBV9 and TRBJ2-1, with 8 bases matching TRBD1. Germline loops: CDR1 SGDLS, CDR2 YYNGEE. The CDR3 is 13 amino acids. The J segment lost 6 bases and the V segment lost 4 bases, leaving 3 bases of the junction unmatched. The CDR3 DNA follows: TGTGCCAGCAGCCCCGGACAGGGCAATGAGCAGTTCTTC. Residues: CASSPGQGNEQFF.

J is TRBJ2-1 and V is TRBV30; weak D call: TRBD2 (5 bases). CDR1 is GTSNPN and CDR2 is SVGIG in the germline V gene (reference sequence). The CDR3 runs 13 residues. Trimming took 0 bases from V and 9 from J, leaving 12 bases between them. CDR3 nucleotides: TGTGCCTGGAGTGTACTAGTTGACGGTGAGCAGTTCTTC. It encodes CAWSVLVDGEQFF.

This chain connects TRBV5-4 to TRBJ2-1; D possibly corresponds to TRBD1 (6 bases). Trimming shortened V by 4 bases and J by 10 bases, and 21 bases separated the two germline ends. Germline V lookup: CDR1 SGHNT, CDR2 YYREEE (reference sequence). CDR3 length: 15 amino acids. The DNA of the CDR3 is TGTGCCAGCAGCGAGCTTTCAACTAGGGGGAGAGAGCAGTTCTTC. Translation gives CASSELSTRGREQFF.

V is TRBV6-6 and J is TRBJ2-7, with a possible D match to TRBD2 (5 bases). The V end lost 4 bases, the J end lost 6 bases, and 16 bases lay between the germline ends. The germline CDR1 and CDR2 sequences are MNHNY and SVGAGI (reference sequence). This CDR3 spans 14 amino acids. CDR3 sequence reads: CASSSPPLAPEQYF. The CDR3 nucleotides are TGTGCCAGCAGTTCCCCGCCCCTAGCTCCCGAGCAGTACTTC.

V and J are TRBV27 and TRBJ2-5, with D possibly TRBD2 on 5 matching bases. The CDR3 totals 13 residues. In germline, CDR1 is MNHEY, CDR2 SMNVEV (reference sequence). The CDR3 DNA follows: TGTACCGCGGGCGGTGGATACCAAGAGACCCAGTACTTC. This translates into CTAGGGYQETQYF.

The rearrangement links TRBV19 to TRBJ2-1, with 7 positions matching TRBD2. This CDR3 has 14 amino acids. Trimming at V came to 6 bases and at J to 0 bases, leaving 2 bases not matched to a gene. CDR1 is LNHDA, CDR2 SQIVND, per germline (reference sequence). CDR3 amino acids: CASRGGSSYNEQFF. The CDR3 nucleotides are TGTGCCAGTAGGGGAGGGAGCTCCTACAATGAGCAGTTCTTC. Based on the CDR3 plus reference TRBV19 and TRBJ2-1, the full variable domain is DGGITQSPKYLFRKEGQNVTLSCEQNLNHDAMYWYRQDPGQGLRLIYYSQIVNDFQKGDIAEGYSVSREKKESFPLTVTSAQKNPTAFYLCASRGGSSYNEQFFGPGTRLTVL.

CDR3 coding DNA: TGCGCCAGCAGCCGCGGACAGGGGGCTAACTCCTACGAGCAGTACTTC. It yields the protein CASSRGQGANSYEQYF. The chain couples TRBV5-1 to TRBJ2-7; TRBD1 matches at 11 bases. The CDR3 runs 16 residues. Germline V gene lookup returns CDR1 SGHRS and CDR2 YFSETQ. Losses at the gene ends were 4 bases for V and 0 bases for J; bases not matched to a gene: 6.

The CDR3 protein is CASSASGRNTGELFF. CDR3 bases: TGTGCCAGTAGTGCTAGCGGGAGGAACACCGGGGAGCTGTTTTTT. J is TRBJ2-2 and V is TRBV19, with 10 bases fitting TRBD2. Germline assignment: CDR1 LNHDA and CDR2 SQIVND (reference sequence). The CDR3 sequence is 15 residues long. J lost 1 base, V lost 5 bases, and 1 base had no gene match.